This paragraph covers one T cell receptor (beta chain) sequence. Its antigen is as yet unknown. This sample is drawn from a study of esophageal squamous cell carcinoma under preoperative chemotherapy. Findings of the study overall: Clonal contraction, more than amplification, hit abundant clones after paclitaxel-nedaplatin.

Germline V CDR1 and CDR2: MRHNA, SNTAGT. CDR3 size: 16 residues. With V trimmed by 11 bases and J by 2 bases, 13 bases remained unmatched. Indicated time point: after preoperative PTX-NDP chemotherapy. MiXCR, run by TCRdb on the PCR reads, gives a single entry per CDR3 protein. The table includes roughly 10,000 distinct CDR3 sequences, more than 60% detected once. The material was obtained from a patient given preoperative chemotherapy. The chain couples TRBV6-4 to TRBJ2-1, with TRBD2 matching over 9 bases. This receptor was obtained from a human donor with esophageal squamous cell carcinoma. The donor label of this sample is uncertain. DNA of the CDR3: TGTGCCCCCAGGGAGGTAGCGGGAGAGCCCTACAATGAGCAGTTCTTC. The encoded protein is CAPREVAGEPYNEQFF.